This is a list of T cell receptor beta chains from one sample in a study of T cell responses to AZD1222 COVID-19 vaccine. Produced via immunoSEQ multiplex PCR; TCRdb's table is partial and in-frame only. The top ten clones hold 2% to 2.5% of a sample with around 120,000 clones, 70% to 90% of them seen once. The sequencing here drew on peripheral blood, taken 28 days after the second AZD1222 dose. These receptors were taken from an adult who received the AZD1222 COVID-19 vaccine. CDR3s include the opening cysteine and the closing phenylalanine or tryptophan. Each record gives: clone size, D gene, V gene, J gene, CDR3 protein, CDR3 DNA. D genes are given only for firm matches. Expanded clones get a size class; other rows say once, few or many, or leave the size out.

clone size: once
D gene: -
V gene: TRBV15
J gene: TRBJ1-3
CDR3 protein: CATSRTAGNTIYF
CDR3 DNA: TGTGCCACCAGCAGGACAGCTGGAAACACCATATATTTT

clone size: -
D gene: TRBD2
V gene: TRBV19
J gene: TRBJ2-3
CDR3 protein: CASRPGASGRDTQYF
CDR3 DNA: TGTGCCAGTCGGCCCGGGGCTAGCGGACGAGATACGCAGTATTTT

clone size: -
D gene: -
V gene: TRBV14
J gene: TRBJ2-7
CDR3 protein: CASSQVLALAYEQYF
CDR3 DNA: TGTGCCAGCAGCCAAGTCCTAGCTCTTGCCTACGAGCAGTACTTC

clone size: -
D gene: -
V gene: TRBV2
J gene: TRBJ1-1
CDR3 protein: CASRQSTNTEAFF
CDR3 DNA: TGTGCCAGCAGACAGAGCACGAACACTGAAGCTTTCTTT

clone size: once
D gene: -
V gene: TRBV28
J gene: TRBJ1-5
CDR3 protein: CASRAQGRNQPQHF
CDR3 DNA: TGTGCCAGCAGGGCGCAGGGGCGCAATCAGCCCCAGCATTTT

clone size: -
D gene: -
V gene: TRBV6-5
J gene: TRBJ2-3
CDR3 protein: CASSSISEKGTDTQYF
CDR3 DNA: TGTGCCAGCAGTTCAATTAGCGAAAAGGGGACAGATACGCAGTATTTT

clone size: -
D gene: -
V gene: TRBV5-6
J gene: TRBJ2-2
CDR3 protein: CASTQGFTNTGELFF
CDR3 DNA: TGTGCCAGCACCCAGGGTTTTACGAACACCGGGGAGCTGTTTTTT

clone size: -
D gene: -
V gene: TRBV9
J gene: TRBJ2-5
CDR3 protein: CASSPVQQGTQYF
CDR3 DNA: TGTGCCAGCAGCCCAGTGCAACAGGGGACCCAGTACTTC

clone size: -
D gene: -
V gene: TRBV5-1
J gene: TRBJ2-7
CDR3 protein: CASSFDSATGLVHEQYF
CDR3 DNA: TGCGCCAGCAGCTTCGATTCGGCAACAGGGTTAGTCCACGAGCAGTACTTC

clone size: -
D gene: -
V gene: TRBV28
J gene: TRBJ2-7
CDR3 protein: CASTADTSYEQYF
CDR3 DNA: TGTGCCAGCACCGCGGATACATCCTACGAGCAGTACTTC

clone size: -
D gene: -
V gene: TRBV28
J gene: TRBJ1-1
CDR3 protein: CASSLVAARVNTEAFF
CDR3 DNA: TGTGCCAGCAGTTTGGTCGCAGCCAGAGTGAACACTGAAGCTTTCTTT

clone size: -
D gene: -
V gene: TRBV15
J gene: TRBJ1-5
CDR3 protein: CATSRDFGGSQPQHF
CDR3 DNA: TGTGCCACCAGCAGAGATTTCGGGGGGAGTCAGCCCCAGCATTTT

clone size: few
D gene: -
V gene: TRBV30
J gene: TRBJ2-2
CDR3 protein: CAWSVQSGAGELFF
CDR3 DNA: TGTGCCTGGAGTGTACAATCGGGGGCCGGGGAGCTGTTTTTT

clone size: -
D gene: -
V gene: TRBV7-2
J gene: TRBJ1-1
CDR3 protein: CASSSPGRNTEAFF
CDR3 DNA: TGTGCCAGCAGCTCCCCGGGACGCAACACTGAAGCTTTCTTT

clone size: -
D gene: TRBD1
V gene: TRBV28
J gene: TRBJ1-6
CDR3 protein: CASSLAQGDSPLHF
CDR3 DNA: TGTGCCAGCAGTTTAGCCCAGGGGGATTCACCCCTCCACTTT

clone size: once
D gene: -
V gene: TRBV28
J gene: TRBJ1-2
CDR3 protein: CASSPPRGHYGYTF
CDR3 DNA: TGTGCCAGCAGTCCCCCACGGGGCCACTATGGCTACACCTTC

clone size: -
D gene: -
V gene: TRBV10-3
J gene: TRBJ2-1
CDR3 protein: CAITGRITNEQFF
CDR3 DNA: TGTGCCATCACGGGCAGGATCACCAATGAGCAGTTCTTC

clone size: once
D gene: -
V gene: TRBV10-3
J gene: TRBJ1-2
CDR3 protein: CAISAQGSSFDGYTF
CDR3 DNA: TGTGCCATCAGTGCCCAGGGATCATCCTTTGATGGCTACACCTTC

clone size: -
D gene: -
V gene: TRBV12-3/TRBV12-4
J gene: TRBJ1-1
CDR3 protein: CASSLAEGTEAFF
CDR3 DNA: TGTGCCAGCAGTTTAGCGGAGGGAACTGAAGCTTTCTTT

clone size: -
D gene: -
V gene: TRBV3-1/TRBV3-2
J gene: TRBJ2-4
CDR3 protein: CASSIGDPIKNIQYF
CDR3 DNA: TGTGCCAGCAGCATAGGTGATCCCATTAAAAACATTCAGTACTTC